This T cell receptor (beta chain) emerged from a study of tumor and adjacent non-tumor tissue in lung cancer. Study-level information: There were roughly 11 adenocarcinoma, a couple of squamous cell carcinoma and 1 small cell lung cancer cases. On average, productive TCRbeta reads reached roughly 3.9 million per sample.

The template was RNA from unsorted bulk tissue. This non-tumor lung sample came from over 3 cm beyond the tumor edge. Study-wide results and limits: Patients with more diverse tumor TCRs had worse survival.

In its sample, this clonotype was seen many times. Its antigen is undetermined. A modified ARM-PCR protocol with three rounds of nested PCR amplified TCRbeta. TCRdb used MiXCR to reprocess the multiplex PCR reads, holding one entry per CDR3 protein. The table has around 76,000 distinct CDR3 sequences, just over 75% seen once. The sequence was obtained from a man aged 65-85 years with non-small cell lung cancer. Sample: distant non-tumor lung tissue.

CDR3 nucleotide sequence: TGCAGCGTTGAACTTAGCGGGAGGCGGACCGGGGAGCTGTTTTTT. Its translation: CSVELSGRRTGELFF. The chain carries TRBV29-1 and TRBJ2-2; 10 bases map to TRBD2. The CDR3 totals 15 residues. Germline loops: CDR1 SQVTM, CDR2 ANQGSEA. With 2 bases clipped from V and 5 bases from J, the junction kept 5 bases outside the gene matches.